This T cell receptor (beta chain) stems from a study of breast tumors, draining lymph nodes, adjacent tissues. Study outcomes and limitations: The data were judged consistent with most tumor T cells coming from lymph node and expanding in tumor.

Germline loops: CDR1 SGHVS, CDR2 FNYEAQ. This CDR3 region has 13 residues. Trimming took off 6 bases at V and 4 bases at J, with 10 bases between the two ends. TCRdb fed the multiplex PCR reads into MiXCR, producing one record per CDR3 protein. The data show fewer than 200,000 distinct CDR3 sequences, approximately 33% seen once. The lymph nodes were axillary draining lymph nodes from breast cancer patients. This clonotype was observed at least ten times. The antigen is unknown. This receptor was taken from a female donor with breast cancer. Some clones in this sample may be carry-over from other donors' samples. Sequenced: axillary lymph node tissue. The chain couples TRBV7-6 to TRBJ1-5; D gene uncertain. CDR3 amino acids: CASSLGKNQPQHF. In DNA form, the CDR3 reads TGTGCCAGCAGTTTGGGAAAGAATCAGCCCCAGCATTTT.